The source of this TCR beta chain is a study of cytomegalovirus exposure and HLA in healthy donors (dated by TCRdb to 2015 to 2018). About the full investigation: An earlier analysis of some 620 of the donors reported 276 Gb of sequence data and some 110 million unique TCR beta sequences obtained from around 170 million T cells. About 300 gigabases of sequencing data and tens of millions of unique TCR sequences were included in an early release covering around 650 HLA-typed donors. Of the 300 to 500 genotyped donors, 65% to 90% were placed in the genetic ancestry cluster associated with self-reported Caucasian donors. The study aimed to test whether cataloging public T cell receptors could reveal signatures of past pathogen exposure. The study profiled the T cell repertoires of 666 subjects by immunosequencing and related them to cytomegalovirus serostatus. Along with the roughly 670-subject first cohort, a separate validation cohort of over a hundred different subjects was used. The study combined high-throughput TCR immunosequencing, statistical association of individual TCRs with disease status, and machine learning to predict cytomegalovirus infection status. To study patterns of TCR occurrence, a later analysis re-analyzed previously published TCR beta repertoires from more than 550 donors and added high-resolution HLA genotyping. Rather than using new phenotypic data, the later analysis identified candidate immune exposures from TCR beta sequences and from how often those sequences occurred across donors. An earlier analysis of around 640 of the donors used high-throughput TCR beta sequencing to judge whether each TCR beta V gene segment behaved as functional or pseudogenic. Donor age, sex, ethnicity and CMV serostatus were compiled together with the repertoire data. In a later genetic analysis, genome-wide SNP genotypes for about three fifths of the roughly 670 donors were used, and that subset was treated as a discovery cohort. All discovery cohort repertoires had been generated using a single sequencing platform. Both class I and class II loci were covered by HLA typing, at four-digit resolution. The number of donors typed differed by locus, with roughly 629-640 for A, B, C, DRB1 and DQB1, 522 for DQA1, approximately 580 for DPA1, and around 460 for DPB1. About five DR-DQ haplotypes were treated as single units for association and clustering because of strong linkage in the cohort. Among several hundred genotyped donors of the cohort, an average of about 240,000 unique TCR beta nucleotide sequences was sequenced per donor, of which about 18% were non-productive.

Libraries were made using the immunoSEQ multiplex PCR assay. The multiplex PCR relied on a mix of 60 forward primers for TCR Vbeta segments and 13 reverse primers for TCR Jbeta segments. Amplification of the CDR3 region of rearranged TCR beta genes was performed with a multiplex PCR assay on genomic DNA. Amplified TCR beta libraries were sequenced as 87-base-pair reads on the Illumina HiSeq System. Processing in the source paper ran as follows. A later analysis counted around 72 million unique TCR beta chains across the approximately 700 repertoires, and some 11 million of these chains were shared by at least two donors. To remove PCR and sequencing errors, raw reads were error-corrected and collapsed into unique sequences using a nearest-neighbor algorithm that merged closely related sequences. V, D and J gene segments were assigned by aligning CDR3 sequences to IMGT reference sequences. For a sequence to be retained, a match of at least six nucleotides to both a V gene segment and a J gene segment was required. A rearrangement was called productive if the CDR3 had no stop codons and remained in frame with V and J, and every other rearrangement was called non-productive. CDR3 was defined according to IMGT convention as the region running from the second conserved V-encoded cysteine to the conserved J-encoded phenylalanine. The earlier analysis of about 560 of the donors excluded any sequence lacking an unambiguous match to a single V gene segment. An earlier analysis of fewer than 650 of the donors classified V segments as functional when productive rearrangements were above 56.7% and as segregating when the standard deviation between donors was above 5%. To diagnose cytomegalovirus status from the catalog of TCR beta chain sequences, a statistical classification framework was built. V and J gene assignment, in a later analysis, came from comparing TCR nucleotide sequences with IMGT/GENE-DB human TR gene sequences. The TCRdist pipeline was used in a later analysis to assign CDR3 sequences and most-parsimonious VDJ recombination scenarios. In a later analysis, each TCR beta chain was defined by its CDR3 amino acid sequence together with its V-gene family, and reads lacking a unique V-gene family were excluded. A later analysis removed 450 to 600 highly shared, low-generation-probability nucleotide sequences to deal with suspected cross-contamination and a sequencing artifact. For each public chain, a later analysis derived a clonal expansion index from normalized ranks of inferred template counts within each repertoire. In a later analysis, generation probabilities were computed using a VDJ recombination model fitted to out-of-frame rearrangements, and the results were checked against IGoR. A later analysis scored TCR-TCR, TCR-HLA and TCR-CMV co-occurrence with hypergeometric tests, applying a repertoire-size bias correction to TCR pairs. A later analysis estimated false discovery rates by permuting HLA or CMV assignments 20 times. In a later analysis, co-occurring TCRs were grouped using DBSCAN, and TCRdist sequence similarity was added for clustering within HLA-allele-positive subsets. Repertoires with fewer than 30,000 or more than 120,000 public chains were left out of co-occurrence clustering, as were about five repertoires with anomalous nucleotide sharing. TCRdb took this table from immuneACCESS and kept in-frame rearrangements with V and J called. Such tables lack part of the clones; where checked against another copy, unresolved V genes explain under half of the gap, and the rest is unexplained. V and J calls and clone size are given by that table; D and trimming were obtained from the DNA. This sample comprises about 190,000 clones, around 78% of them detected only once. The top ten hold approximately 14% of the sample.

Taken from the germline V gene, the CDR1 and CDR2 loops are MNHNS and SASEGT. The CDR3 measures 13 amino acids from cysteine to phenylalanine. The retained sequence is limited to the CDR3, 39 bases, with the frame set at the first base. Relative to germline, V is missing 5 bases and J is missing 2 bases, with 2 bases of the junction outside any gene match. In total, more than 500 healthy bone marrow donors made up the cohort. At the time of sampling, all cohort members were nominally healthy, though unrecorded immune exposures were likely present. The donor tested CMV seropositive and was one of the 289 seropositive cohort members. A peripheral blood sample was collected from each donor, and TCR beta sequencing was performed on peripheral blood mononuclear cells. Genomic DNA extraction from the blood cell samples was performed with the Qiagen DNeasy Blood Extraction Kit. As concerns this clone: Its antigen is currently not known. Base qualities are not provided; no much larger clone lies one nucleotide away.

The investigation overall reported the following: In a later analysis, the rate of TCR association differed among HLA loci, with DRB1 alleles having the most associated TCRs and HLA-C alleles having the fewest. Presence/absence analyses assumed roughly uniform sequencing depth across donors, an assumption that may not hold. In an earlier analysis of 587 of the donors, most TCR beta V segments appeared in productive rearrangements about 87% or about 30% of the time, broadly matching IMGT annotations. According to a later analysis, parvovirus B19, influenza, CMV and Epstein-Barr virus appeared linked to several top co-occurrence clusters. The only immune exposure information available for the cohort was CMV serostatus. The sequencing pipeline was judged likely to have produced a cluster of highly shared sequence variants as a technical artifact. When HLA alleles, especially DR and DQ, strongly co-occurred, TCR associations were difficult to assign to individual alleles. At a false discovery rate of 0.05, a later analysis linked under 20,000 TCR beta sequences to specific HLA alleles. In a later genetic analysis, a missense DCLRE1C variant was associated with V-gene and J-gene trimming of TCR beta chains, and the association was replicated in an independent cohort. A later genetic analysis reported fewer N-insertions in productive TCRs among donors in an Asian-associated ancestry cluster than the 666-donor mean. Because counts were too low, approximately 18 rarely observed V segments, including chromosome 9 orphons, were excluded from the earlier analysis of 587 of the donors. The authors suggested that the approach could potentially be extended to other disease states and immunological phenotypes. Some IMGT-functional V segments, including TRBV6-2 and TRBV6-3, could not be distinguished by the 87-base-pair reads and were therefore excluded. Linkage disequilibrium might explain the correlated functional status among segregating V segments, but an unknown experimental factor could not be excluded. In both the original and validation cohorts, the classifier was reported to diagnose cytomegalovirus status with high specificity and sensitivity. A further reported finding was that TCR beta sequences accurately predicted the HLA-A and HLA-B alleles for most subjects in the first cohort. HLA typing was unavailable for some donors at each locus, so association tests used only the typed subset. The study gave a list of 150 to 200 TCR beta chains associated with cytomegalovirus. While some public TCRs were present in many individuals, most TCR sequences turned up only very rarely across donors. Only TCR beta chains were sequenced in this cohort, and the absence of alpha or paired-chain data limited detectable features. In a later analysis, HLA-associated TCR beta chains showed more clonal expansion and lower generation probabilities than non-associated chains that were equally common. A later analysis found that most CMV-associated TCR beta chains appeared HLA-restricted, with HLA associations seemingly driven largely by CMV exposure. A few of the identified cytomegalovirus-associated TCR beta chains were confirmed in vitro to be specific for cytomegalovirus antigens.

Sample: PBMCs. The rearrangement joined TRBV6-1 to TRBJ1-1, with 7 central nucleotides matching TRBD1. The sequence came from a woman aged 25-40 years in good health and CMV-seropositive. The nucleotide sequence reads as follows: TGTGCCAGCAGTAGACAGGGTAACACTGAAGCTTTCTTT. Its protein product is CASSRQGNTEAFF.